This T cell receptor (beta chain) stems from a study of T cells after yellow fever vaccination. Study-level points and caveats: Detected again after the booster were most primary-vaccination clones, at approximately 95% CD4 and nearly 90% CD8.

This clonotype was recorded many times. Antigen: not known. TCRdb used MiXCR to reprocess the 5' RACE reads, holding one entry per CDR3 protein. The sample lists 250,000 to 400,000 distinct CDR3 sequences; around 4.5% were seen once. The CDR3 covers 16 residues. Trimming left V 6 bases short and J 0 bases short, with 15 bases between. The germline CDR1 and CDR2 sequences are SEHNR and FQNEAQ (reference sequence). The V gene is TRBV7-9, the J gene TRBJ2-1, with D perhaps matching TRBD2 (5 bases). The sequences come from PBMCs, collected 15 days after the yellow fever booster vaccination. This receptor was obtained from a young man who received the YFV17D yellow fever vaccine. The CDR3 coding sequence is TGTGCCAGCAGGGCCTACGGGGATCCCTCCTACAATGAGCAGTTCTTC. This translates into CASRAYGDPSYNEQFF.